This T cell receptor (beta chain) was sequenced in a study of T cells in women clearing cervical HPV infection. Study-wide context: Women with histologically confirmed HPV16-related CIN3 or worse, 2 with invasive cancer, served as cases. No precancer developed; the control's incident HPV16 infection cleared within 12 months. For cases, blood was sampled a median about 150 days after lesion detection, interquartile range roughly 80 to 200 days. Whole-study findings and limits: T-cell numbers per sample were unknown and may explain richness differences.

Turning to this clone: Antigen: not known. The read gets to within 3 residues of the CDR3 end, and the germline J gene fills in the rest.

Method: immunoSEQ multiplex PCR; TCRdb's copy keeps in-frame clones and lacks some. This sample contains under 35,000 clones. In germline, CDR1 is SGHAT, CDR2 FQNNGV. CDR3 length: 14 residues. Trimming pared 4 bases from V and 4 bases from J, leaving 11 bases between. The origin of this receptor is a woman aged 18-70 years with a cervical HPV16 infection that either progressed to CIN3+ or cleared (not recorded which). The specimen sequenced was blood buffy coat. The rearrangement links TRBV11-2 to TRBJ1-5, with unresolved D. CDR3: CASSSVGGNQPQHF. Incomplete CDR3 DNA: TGTGCCAGCAGCTCCGTGGGCGGGAATCAGCCC.